This TCR beta chain was captured by sequencing in a study of T cell responses to AZD1222 COVID-19 vaccine. The study, taken as a whole, reports: Among spike-specific TCRs, nearly half reportedly target unmutated variant regions. The donor group comprised mostly white British people and more females; the analysis possibly underestimated clonal diversity.

About this clone: Its antigen is not known. One end of the junction varies from germline; a read error may be responsible.

Profiled with immunoSEQ multiplex PCR; TCRdb holds only in-frame clones, not every one. The data show about 100,000 clones, with 70% to 90% seen just once and about 2.9% held by the top ten. CDR3 length equals 15 residues. CDR1 is SGHRS, CDR2 YFSETQ, per germline. This receptor was obtained from an adult in good health. The rearrangement links TRBV5-1 to TRBJ1-5, with TRBD1 identical over 7 bases. The source material was peripheral blood, sampled on day 0 of AZD1222 vaccination. CDR3 residues: CASSQTGVPNQPQHF. CDR3 DNA sequence: TGTGCCAGCAGCCAAACAGGGGTTCCCAATCAGCCCCAGCATTTT. The full variable domain, completed using reference TRBV5-1 and TRBJ1-5, is KAGVTQTPRYLIKTRGQQVTLSCSPISGHRSVSWYQQTPGQGLQFLFEYFSETQRNKGNFPGRFSGRQFSNSRSEMNVSTLELGDSALYLCASSQTGVPNQPQHFGDGTRLSIL.